Listed here are 11 T cell receptor beta chains from one sample, sequenced in a study of shared T cell receptors in the human thymus. Profiled with immunoSEQ multiplex PCR; TCRdb holds only in-frame clones, not every one. The sample contains some 700,000 clones, roughly 90% of which appear only once. The same data also contributed to another study, on human thymus T cells.

The sample taken for sequencing was thymocytes. The receptors stem from a boy less than two years old with a congenital heart defect.

The rearrangement joins TRBV6-6 to TRBJ1-2, with 9 bases that match TRBD1. The CDR3 runs to 14 residues. The trim removed 6 bases at V and 5 bases at J, leaving 7 bases unmatched. The germline gives CDR1 MNHNY, CDR2 SVGAGI (reference sequence). The CDR3 loop is CASSTTGGVYGYTF. CDR3 sequence (DNA): TGTGCCAGCAGCACAACAGGGGGCGTATATGGCTACACCTTC.

As to this clone: The same CDR3 also results from other DNA sequences found in this sample. The V gene is TRBV28, the J gene TRBJ2-7; possible D gene TRBD2, 5 bases. This CDR3 contains 13 residues. The V end was cut by 3 bases, the J end by 3 bases, with 9 bases between. The germline V gene has CDR1 MDHEN and CDR2 SYDVKM. The CDR3 is CASSLASSYEQYF. The DNA for the CDR3 is TGTGCCAGCAGTTTGGCTAGCAGCTACGAGCAGTACTTC.

The chain couples TRBV30 to TRBJ2-5, with 12 bases lining up with TRBD2. The CDR3 runs to 16 residues. Germline assignment: CDR1 GTSNPN and CDR2 SVGIG (reference sequence). J gave up 4 bases and V 0 bases, and 6 bases lay outside the gene matches. The CDR3 nucleotides read TGTGCCTGGAGTGTAAATACTAGCGGGAGGTCAGAGACCCAGTACTTC. Translation gives CAWSVNTSGRSETQYF. The full variable domain, with the rest looked up from reference TRBV30 and TRBJ2-5, is SQTIHQWPATLVQPVGSPLSLECTVEGTSNPNLYWYRQAAGRGLQLLFYSVGIGQISSEVPQNLSASRPQDRQFILSSKKLLLSDSGFYLCAWSVNTSGRSETQYFGPGTRLLVL.

The CDR3 loop reads CASSPQSGVSYEQYF. The CDR3 DNA follows: TGTGCCAGCAGCCCTCAGAGCGGGGTCTCCTACGAGCAGTACTTC. The rearrangement links TRBV9 to TRBJ2-7; 7 bases fit TRBD2. Germline V gene sequence: CDR1 SGDLS, CDR2 YYNGEE. This CDR3 has 15 amino acids. With 4 bases clipped from V and 0 bases from J, the junction kept 7 bases outside the gene matches.

The gene calls are TRBV4-2 and TRBJ2-5; D is ambiguous. Germline V gives CDR1 LGHNA, CDR2 YNFKEQ. With 2 bases removed from V and 4 bases from J, the gap between germline ends came to 17 bases. The CDR3 is 16 residues long. The CDR3 DNA is TGTGCCAGCAGCCAACGGTACTTTGTCGTCGCAGAGACCCAGTACTTC. Residues: CASSQRYFVVAETQYF.

The rearrangement uses TRBV19 and TRBJ2-5; unclear D gene. Trimming cost V 3 bases and J 7 bases, with 12 bases left between them. The CDR3 is made up of 13 amino acids. Germline CDR1 and CDR2: LNHDA and SQIVND (reference sequence). The CDR3 loop is CASSISVRGTQYF. DNA of the CDR3: TGTGCCAGTAGTATTTCGGTTCGTGGGACCCAGTACTTC.

This chain uses TRBV27 with TRBJ2-3, with TRBD2 identical over 13 bases. The V gene end was trimmed by 4 bases and the J gene end by 0 bases; junction bases not matched to a gene: 19. CDR3 length: 22 amino acids. The V gene's germline CDR1 is MNHEY and CDR2 SMNVEV (reference sequence). The CDR3 DNA reads TGTGCCAGCAGTTCAACCATATCATTACTAGCGGGAGGGCCTACTAGCACAGATACGCAGTATTTT. This sequence encodes CASSSTISLLAGGPTSTDTQYF.

CDR3 in amino acids: CSGGHRYNEQFF. CDR3 in DNA: TGCAGCGGGGGACACCGTTACAATGAGCAGTTCTTC. The chain combines TRBV29-1 with TRBJ2-1; D possibly corresponds to TRBD1 (6 bases). Germline-derived CDR1 and CDR2 are SQVTM and ANQGSEA. Trimming cost V 7 bases and J 4 bases, with 11 bases left between them. This CDR3 region has 12 residues.

The chain joins TRBV27 to TRBJ2-1, with D perhaps matching TRBD1 (6 bases). This CDR3 comprises 15 residues. Germline-derived CDR1 and CDR2 are MNHEY and SMNVEV (reference sequence). V shed 4 bases and J shed 4 bases, with 14 bases lying between them. The CDR3 spells CASSYGLGQYNEQFF. In DNA form, the CDR3 reads TGTGCCAGCAGTTACGGCTTAGGACAGTACAATGAGCAGTTCTTC.

The chain is built from TRBV27 and TRBJ2-7, with D maybe TRBD1 (9 bases). The germline gives CDR1 MNHEY, CDR2 SMNVEV (reference sequence). V lost 6 bases and J 6 bases, leaving 24 bases between the germline ends. This CDR3 comprises 16 residues. CDR3 region: CASRGDRALAGPEQYF. The DNA for the CDR3 is TGTGCCAGCAGGGGGGACAGGGCGTTAGCGGGACCCGAGCAGTACTTC.

J is TRBJ2-1 and V is TRBV5-1; 10 bases line up with TRBD1. Germline values: CDR1 SGHRS, CDR2 YFSETQ. The CDR3 contains 17 residues. V gave up 4 bases and J gave up 5 bases; unmatched junction bases: 12. The CDR3 loop reads CASSRLPTGGRDNEQFF. Written as DNA, the CDR3 is TGCGCCAGCAGCCGGCTCCCGACAGGGGGCAGGGACAATGAGCAGTTCTTC.